The sequence of this T cell receptor beta chain was determined in a study of shared clonotypes between healthy human individuals. Deep-level running was used for the assay. Libraries were prepared by immunoSEQ multiplex PCR; TCRdb keeps only in-frame clonotypes and omits some of them. The repertoire holds a few million clones, with 93% as singletons. The CDR3 covers 12 residues. CDR1 and CDR2 (germline): SQVTM, ANQGSEA. Unmatched junction bases numbered 5, after V lost 8 bases and J lost 5 bases. The sample comprised naive CD4+ T cells from PBMCs. Subset reported: CD45RA+ positively selected. The receptor was isolated from a young man in good health. Some clones in this sample may be carry-over from other donors' samples. The genes are TRBV29-1 and TRBJ2-5; TRBD2 agrees at 10 bases. The CDR3 here is CSLLAGDETQYF. In nucleotides, the CDR3 is TGCAGCCTTCTAGCGGGAGATGAGACCCAGTACTTC.